Below, 10 T cell receptor beta chains from the same sample are listed, as sequenced in a study of blood T cell repertoires in COVID-19. Sequenced by immunoSEQ multiplex PCR; TCRdb stores in-frame clones only, minus some. Here the sample spans some 520,000 clones, roughly nine tenths being singletons. The specimen sequenced was peripheral blood. The receptor source for this set is a man aged 18-30 years with COVID-19, enrolled during active disease.

The table lists this clone with a count of one. The V call is TRBV14, the J call TRBJ1-1, with D tentatively TRBD1 (6 bases). Germline lookup yields CDR1 SGHDN and CDR2 FVKESK. The CDR3 covers 15 residues. The germline V and J ends were trimmed by 4 bases and 10 bases, with 22 bases remaining between them. CDR3 region: CASSLLHREPPGAFF. The CDR3 nucleotides read TGTGCCAGCAGCCTATTACACAGGGAACCCCCCGGAGCTTTCTTT.

The V and J genes are TRBV27 and TRBJ2-1; D might be TRBD2 (5 bases). Trimming pared 3 bases from V and 6 bases from J, leaving 15 bases between. Germline V gene sequence: CDR1 MNHEY, CDR2 SMNVEV (reference sequence). The CDR3 contains 15 residues. DNA for the CDR3: TGTGCCAGCAGTTTTAGCGAACGGATAGTCAATGAGCAGTTCTTC. This gives the protein CASSFSERIVNEQFF.

The chain recombines TRBV12-3 or TRBV12-4 with TRBJ1-1, with D unresolved. The CDR3 extends over 13 amino acids. The ends were cut back, 6 bases at V and 4 bases at J, with 12 bases in the middle. Written as DNA, the CDR3 is TGTGCCAGCAGGCGAGACGAGGGCACTGAAGCTTTCTTT. Its translation is CASRRDEGTEAFF.

The count of this clone is one. The V call is TRBV6-5, the J call TRBJ2-1, with TRBD2 as a possible D gene (6 bases). CDR1 and CDR2 from the germline V gene are MNHEY and SVGAGI. V was clipped by 6 bases and J by 1 base, with 10 bases between them. The CDR3 sequence is 14 residues long. The CDR3 nucleotides are TGTGCCAGCAGGGTGACTAGTTCCTACAATGAGCAGTTCTTC. The encoded protein is CASRVTSSYNEQFF.

This chain uses TRBV11-2 with TRBJ2-3; D is unclear. The CDR3 consists of 13 residues. V was clipped by 2 bases and J by 2 bases, with 5 bases between them. Germline loops: CDR1 SGHAT, CDR2 FQNNGV. The CDR3 coding sequence is TGTGCCAGCAGCTTAATCCACACAGATACGCAGTATTTT. Its translation is CASSLIHTDTQYF.

V and J are TRBV5-5 and TRBJ2-3, with D perhaps TRBD2 (5 bases). V was cut by 6 bases and J by 8 bases, with 22 bases left in between. CDR1 SGHKS and CDR2 YYEKEE come from the germline V gene (reference sequence). The CDR3 loop spans 15 amino acids. CDR3 region: CASNPEFGVAGTQYF. CDR3 nucleotides: TGTGCCAGCAACCCCGAGTTTGGGGTCGCGGGTACGCAGTATTTT.

The chain recombines TRBV13 with TRBJ2-5; a weak D match, TRBD2 (5 bases). Germline V CDR1 and CDR2: PRHDT, FYEKMQ (reference sequence). Trimming cost V 2 bases and J 5 bases, with 12 bases left between them. The CDR3 has 14 amino acids. The CDR3 DNA sequence: TGTGCCAGCAGCTTATGGCCCGGGATTGAGACCCAGTACTTC. As protein: CASSLWPGIETQYF. Combining the CDR3 with reference TRBV13 and TRBJ2-5 gives the whole variable domain AAGVIQSPRHLIKEKRETATLKCYPIPRHDTVYWYQQGPGQDPQFLISFYEKMQSDKGSIPDRFSAQQFSDYHSELNMSSLELGDSALYFCASSLWPGIETQYFGPGTRLLVL.

This chain joins TRBV12-5 and TRBJ2-1; TRBD1 might be the D (7 bases). The germline gives CDR1 LGHNT, CDR2 FRNRAP. Trimming cost V 2 bases and J 10 bases, with 18 bases left between them. This CDR3 is built from 15 residues. In nucleotides, the CDR3 is TGTGCTAGTGGTTTGTACCGGGTCGCAGGGGGGGAGCAGTTCTTC. This sequence encodes CASGLYRVAGGEQFF.

Of note for this clone: This sample also contains other DNA sequences that code for the same CDR3. This chain joins TRBV7-9 and TRBJ2-7; possibly TRBD2 for D (5 bases). Germline values: CDR1 SEHNR, CDR2 FQNEAQ (reference sequence). The ends were cut back, 5 bases at V and 4 bases at J, with 9 bases in the middle. There are 12 residues in the CDR3. CDR3 sequence reads: CASSPGGYEQYF. Here the CDR3 DNA reads TGTGCCAGCAGCCCCGGCGGGTACGAGCAGTACTTC.

The chain links TRBV7-9 to TRBJ2-3; 8 nucleotides agree with TRBD2. With 0 bases clipped from V and 11 bases from J, the junction kept 4 bases outside the gene matches. This CDR3 contains 13 residues. Germline CDR1 reads SEHNR; CDR2 reads FQNEAQ (reference sequence). CDR3 sequence reads: CASSLALAGQQYF. DNA for the CDR3: TGTGCCAGCAGCTTAGCGCTAGCGGGCCAGCAGTATTTT.